This T cell receptor (beta chain) was captured in a study of CD8+ T cells in alopecia areata. Looking at the study overall: Grafted skin came from C3H/HeJ donors with spontaneous alopecia (roughly 6-13 months old) and was placed on roughly 7-11-week-old female C3H/HeJ mice.

This clone was seen at least ten times. The antigen remains unidentified. Each gene name is a mouse one. The read falls 4 residues short of the CDR3 end, and the missing part is taken from the germline J gene. CDR1 is MNHDT, CDR2 YYDKIL, per germline. This CDR3 contains 14 residues. The authors extracted RNA and reverse transcribed it into cDNA as the sequencing template. Repertoires were generated with immunoSEQ multiplex PCR, while TCRdb's copy carries only in-frame clones and drops some. The sample counts approximately 1,600 clones, none seen once; the ten largest own 40% to 55%. Study results and caveats: Sequences from scalp samples also cover resident alphabeta T cells of normal skin. TCR sharing was clearer in mice than between patients, perhaps partly owing to patient HLA diversity. Higher clonality and more expanded CD8+ clones appeared in lesional than normal scalp.

The sample consisted of skin. This TCR derives from a C3H/HeJ mouse with alopecia areata. MHC haplotype of the mouse line: H2-k. This chain links TRBV17 with TRBJ1-1; 9 bases line up with TRBD1. Incomplete CDR3 DNA: TGTGCTAGCAGTAGAAAACACAGGGGGCGA. Its protein product is CASSRKHRGR. The whole CDR3 protein reads CASSRKHRGREVFF.